This T cell receptor (beta chain) is drawn from a study of T cell responses to AZD1222 COVID-19 vaccine. On this clone itself: Its target is unknown. One end of the junction does not line up with germline, which may come from a read error.

Method: immunoSEQ multiplex PCR; TCRdb's copy keeps in-frame clones and lacks some. Altogether about 120,000 clones are present, around nine tenths being singletons, with the ten largest covering 2.4%. The CDR3 covers 12 residues. CDR1 is SGHAT, CDR2 FQNNGV, per germline. Broader study findings: Most donors were white British and more were female, and clonal diversity was possibly underestimated. Once two AZD1222 doses were given, Spike-specific TCR breadth and depth went up. Only 5 or 6 people who got AZD1222 tested seropositive at baseline.

The sample in question was peripheral blood, obtained on day 0 of AZD1222 vaccination. This receptor was taken from an adult in good health. This sequence joins TRBV11-2 and TRBJ2-7; D might be TRBD1 or TRBD2, each matching 5 bases. This chain's CDR3 is CASSLGGRDIFF. DNA of the CDR3: TGTGCCAGCAGCTTAGGGGGACGTGACATCTTTTTC.